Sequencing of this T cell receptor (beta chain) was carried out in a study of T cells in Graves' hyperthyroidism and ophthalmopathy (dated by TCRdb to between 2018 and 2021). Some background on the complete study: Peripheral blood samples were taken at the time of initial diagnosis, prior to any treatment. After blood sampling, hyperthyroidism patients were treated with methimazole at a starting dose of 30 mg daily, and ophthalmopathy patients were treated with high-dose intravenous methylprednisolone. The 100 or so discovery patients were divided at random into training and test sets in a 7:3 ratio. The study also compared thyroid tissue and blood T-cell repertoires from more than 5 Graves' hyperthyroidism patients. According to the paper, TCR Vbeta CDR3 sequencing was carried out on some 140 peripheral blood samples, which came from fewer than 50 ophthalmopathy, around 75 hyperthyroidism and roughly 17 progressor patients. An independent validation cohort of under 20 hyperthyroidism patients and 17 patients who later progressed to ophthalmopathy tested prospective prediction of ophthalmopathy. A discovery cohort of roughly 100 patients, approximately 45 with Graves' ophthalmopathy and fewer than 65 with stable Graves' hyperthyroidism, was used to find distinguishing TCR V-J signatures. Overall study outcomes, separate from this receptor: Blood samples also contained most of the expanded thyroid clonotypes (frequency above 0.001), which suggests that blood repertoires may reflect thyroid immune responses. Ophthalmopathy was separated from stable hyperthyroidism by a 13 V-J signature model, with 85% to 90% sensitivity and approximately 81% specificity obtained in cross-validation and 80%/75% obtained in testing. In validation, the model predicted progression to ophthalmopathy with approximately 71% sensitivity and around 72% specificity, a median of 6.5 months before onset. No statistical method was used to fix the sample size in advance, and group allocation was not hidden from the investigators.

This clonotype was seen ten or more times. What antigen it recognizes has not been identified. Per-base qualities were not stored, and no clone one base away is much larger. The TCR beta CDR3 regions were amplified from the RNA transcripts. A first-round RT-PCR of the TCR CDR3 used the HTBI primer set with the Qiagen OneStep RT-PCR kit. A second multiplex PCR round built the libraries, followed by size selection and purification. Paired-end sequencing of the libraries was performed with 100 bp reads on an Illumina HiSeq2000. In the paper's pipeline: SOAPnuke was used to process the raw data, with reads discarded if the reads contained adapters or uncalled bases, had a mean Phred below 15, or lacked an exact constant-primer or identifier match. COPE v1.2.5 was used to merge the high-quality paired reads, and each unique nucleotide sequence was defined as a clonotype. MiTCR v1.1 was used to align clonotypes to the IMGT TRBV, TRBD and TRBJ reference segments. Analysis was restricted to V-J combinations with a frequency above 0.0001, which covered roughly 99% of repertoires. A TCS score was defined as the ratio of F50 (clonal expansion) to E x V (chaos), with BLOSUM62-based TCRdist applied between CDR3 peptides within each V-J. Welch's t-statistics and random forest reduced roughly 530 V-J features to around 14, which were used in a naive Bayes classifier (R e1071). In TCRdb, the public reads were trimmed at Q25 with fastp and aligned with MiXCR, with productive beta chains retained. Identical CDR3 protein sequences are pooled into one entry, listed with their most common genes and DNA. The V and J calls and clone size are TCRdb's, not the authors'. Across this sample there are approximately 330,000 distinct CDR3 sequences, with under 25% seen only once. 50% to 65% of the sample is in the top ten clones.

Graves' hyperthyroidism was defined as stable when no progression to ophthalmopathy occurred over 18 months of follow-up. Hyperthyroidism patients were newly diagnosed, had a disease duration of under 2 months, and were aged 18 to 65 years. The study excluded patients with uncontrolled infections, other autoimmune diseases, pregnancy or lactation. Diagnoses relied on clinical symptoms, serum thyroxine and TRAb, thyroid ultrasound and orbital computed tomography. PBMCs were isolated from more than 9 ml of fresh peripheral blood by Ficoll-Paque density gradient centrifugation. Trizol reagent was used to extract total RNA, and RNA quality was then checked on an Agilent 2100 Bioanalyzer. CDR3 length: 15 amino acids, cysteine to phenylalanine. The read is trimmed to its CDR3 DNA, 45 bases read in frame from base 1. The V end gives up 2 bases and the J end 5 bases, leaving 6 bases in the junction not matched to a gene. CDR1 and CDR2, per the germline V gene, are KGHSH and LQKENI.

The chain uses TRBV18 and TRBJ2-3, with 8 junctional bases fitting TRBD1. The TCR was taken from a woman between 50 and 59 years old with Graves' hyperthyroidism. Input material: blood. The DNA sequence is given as TGTGCCAGCTCACCAGGACAGGGCAAAGGAGATACGCAGTATTTT. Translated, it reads CASSPGQGKGDTQYF.